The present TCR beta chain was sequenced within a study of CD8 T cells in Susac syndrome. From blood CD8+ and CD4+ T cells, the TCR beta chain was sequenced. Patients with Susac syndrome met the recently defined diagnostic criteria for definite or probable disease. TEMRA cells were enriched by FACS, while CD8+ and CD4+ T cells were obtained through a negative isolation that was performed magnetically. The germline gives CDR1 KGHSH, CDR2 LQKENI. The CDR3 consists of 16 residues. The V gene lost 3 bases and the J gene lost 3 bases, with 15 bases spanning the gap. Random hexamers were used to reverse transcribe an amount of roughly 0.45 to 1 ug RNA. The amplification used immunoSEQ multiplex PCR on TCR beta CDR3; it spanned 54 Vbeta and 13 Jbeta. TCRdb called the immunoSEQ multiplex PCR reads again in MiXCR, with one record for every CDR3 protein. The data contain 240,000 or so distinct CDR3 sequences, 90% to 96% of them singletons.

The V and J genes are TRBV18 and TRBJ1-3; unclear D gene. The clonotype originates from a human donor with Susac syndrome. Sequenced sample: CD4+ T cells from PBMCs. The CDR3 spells CASSPWAERDGNTIYF. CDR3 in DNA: TGTGCCAGCTCACCGTGGGCCGAAAGGGATGGAAACACCATATATTTT.